The clone carrying this T cell receptor (beta chain) occurred many times. The germline gene is not matched at one end of the junction; a read error may be the cause. This record comes from a study of blood T cells in healthy people across ages. From germline, CDR1 is SGHTA and CDR2 FQGNSA. The CDR3 covers 11 residues. The authors isolated at least 7 million PBMCs per sample. A sample-barcoded 5' primer and a J-beta primer mix were used in a second PCR of roughly 7 to 11 cycles. Each CDR3 protein gets one entry after TCRdb re-called the 5' RACE reads with MiXCR. Of hundreds of thousands of distinct CDR3 sequences listed, 43% are singletons.

The specimen sequenced was blood. The chain is built from TRBV7-2 and TRBJ2-5; D not resolved. The clonotype originates from a woman aged 60-75 years in good health. Here the CDR3 DNA reads TGTGCCAGCAGGTTAGGGGAGACCCAGTACTTC. Encoded protein: CASRLGETQYF.